What follows are 17 T cell receptor beta chains derived from one specimen sequenced in a study of neurological immune-mediated disorders. TCRdb passed the 5' RACE reads through MiXCR, listing each CDR3 protein once. Seen here are more than 70,000 distinct CDR3 sequences, about a sixth observed once, and the top ten hold approximately 15%. Sequencing used PBMCs. These receptors were obtained from a woman aged 40 to 49 in good health.

This clonotype was picked up many times. The chain employs TRBV27 and TRBJ1-2; TRBD1 might be the D (5 bases). This CDR3 is 15 amino acids long. Germline CDR1 reads MNHEY; CDR2 reads SMNVEV (reference sequence). Trimming took off 5 bases at V and 2 bases at J, with 15 bases between the two ends. The CDR3 loop is CASSPRRGLNYGYTF. The CDR3 DNA follows: TGTGCCAGCAGTCCCCGAAGGGGCCTAAACTATGGCTACACCTTC.

At least ten counts were recorded for this clonotype. The chain is built from TRBV15 and TRBJ1-1; no definite D call. The CDR3 sequence is 15 residues long. V lost 0 bases and J 6 bases, leaving 14 bases between the germline ends. Germline V lookup: CDR1 LNHNV, CDR2 YYDKDF (reference sequence). The CDR3 sequence: CATSRDVQGNAEAFF. The CDR3 DNA follows: TGTGCCACCAGCAGAGATGTTCAAGGGAATGCTGAAGCTTTCTTT.

This clonotype has a count of ten or more. V is TRBV7-8 and J is TRBJ2-7; D not certain. The CDR3 is 15 residues long. Trimming left V 2 bases short and J 8 bases short, with 19 bases between. Per germline, CDR1 SGHVS and CDR2 FQNEAQ. The CDR3 DNA sequence: TGTGCCAGCAGCTTATCCCGGACCCCACCTCGGCAGCAGTACTTC. This gives the protein CASSLSRTPPRQQYF.

This clonotype has a count of ten or more. The rearrangement uses TRBV5-1 and TRBJ2-1, with D possibly being TRBD1 or TRBD2 (5 bases each). The germline V gene has CDR1 SGHRS and CDR2 YFSETQ. CDR3 length equals 16 residues. V was trimmed by 7 bases and J by 8 bases, leaving 25 bases between them. The CDR3 here is CASASTGTPGRDEQFF. CDR3 nucleotides: TGCGCCAGCGCATCGACCGGGACCCCCGGGCGGGATGAGCAGTTCTTC.

This clonotype was recorded at least ten times. The V and J genes are TRBV29-1 and TRBJ1-1; 7 bases fit TRBD1. Germline CDR1 reads SQVTM; CDR2 reads ANQGSEA. The CDR3 spans 14 residues. Trimming removed 8 bases from V and 10 bases from J; junction bases left unmatched: 19. The CDR3 loop is CSTQVGAGGSGAFF. The DNA for the CDR3 is TGCAGCACCCAAGTAGGGGCAGGGGGGTCGGGAGCTTTCTTT.

With regard to this clonotype: One base away lies a much larger clone, so this may be a sequencing read error. The CDR3 carries no conserved terminal phenylalanine or tryptophan, so it likely arises from a read error. The chain combines TRBV29-1 with TRBJ1-2; the D gene is possibly TRBD1 (6 bases). The CDR3 spans 13 residues. CDR1 is SQVTM, CDR2 ANQGSEA, per germline. Trimming stripped 6 bases from V and 4 bases from J, with 15 bases between. CDR3 DNA sequence: TGCAGCGTGGGGCAAGGACAGCCCTATGGCTACACCTTA. It specifies CSVGQGQPYGYTL.

This clonotype was recorded many times. This chain joins TRBV5-1 and TRBJ1-4; no reliable D call. Germline CDR1 and CDR2: SGHRS and YFSETQ. V was cut by 2 bases and J by 5 bases, with 10 bases left in between. The CDR3 loop spans 14 amino acids. The CDR3 loop is CASSFGDPNEKLFF. The CDR3 DNA is TGCGCCAGCAGCTTCGGGGATCCCAATGAAAAACTGTTTTTT.

A remark on this clonotype: A read error may explain this, as a much larger clone is one base away. CDR3 coding DNA: TGCAGTACTAGTCCCAGGGGGCGGACCGGGGAGCTGTTTTTT. It encodes CSTSPRGRTGELFF. The chain is built from TRBV20-1 and TRBJ2-2; 8 bases are a match to TRBD1. The CDR3 extends over 14 amino acids. The germline V gene has CDR1 DFQATT and CDR2 SNEGSKA (reference sequence).

This clonotype occurred many times. The rearrangement uses TRBV6-5 and TRBJ2-1; 7 positions match TRBD1. CDR1 and CDR2 from the germline V gene are MNHEY and SVGAGI. V was pared by 8 bases and J by 2 bases, with 3 bases of the junction left unmatched. The CDR3 consists of 13 residues. Here the CDR3 DNA reads TGTGCCAGCCACAGGGGCCCCTACAATGAGCAGTTCTTC. This sequence encodes CASHRGPYNEQFF.

This clonotype was found many times. V is TRBV5-5 and J is TRBJ2-2; no clear D gene. The V end was cut by 2 bases, the J end by 1 base, with 9 bases between. CDR3 size: 15 residues. The germline V gene has CDR1 SGHKS and CDR2 YYEKEE (reference sequence). DNA for the CDR3: TGTGCCAGCAGCTTCGAGACAAAGAACACCGGGGAGCTGTTTTTT. Translation gives CASSFETKNTGELFF.

This clonotype showed up many times. The chain recombines TRBV2 with TRBJ1-5, with D unclear. Germline V lookup: CDR1 SNHLY, CDR2 FYNNEI. The V gene lost 5 bases and the J gene lost 1 base, with 9 bases spanning the gap. The CDR3 runs to 14 residues. CDR3 amino acids: CASSKQKSNQPQHF. The DNA of the CDR3 is TGTGCCAGCAGTAAACAGAAGAGCAATCAGCCCCAGCATTTT. Full variable domain (remainder filled in from reference TRBV2 and TRBJ1-5): EPEVTQTPSHQVTQMGQEVILRCVPISNHLYFYWYRQILGQKVEFLVSFYNNEISEKSEIFDDQFSVERPDGSNFTLKIRSTKLEDSAMYFCASSKQKSNQPQHFGDGTRLSIL.

This clonotype has a count of ten or more. The chain carries TRBV5-1 and TRBJ2-1; D is undetermined. CDR1 and CDR2 (germline): SGHRS, YFSETQ. V lost 0 bases, J lost 8 bases, and 12 bases lay in between. This CDR3 is 14 amino acids long. DNA for the CDR3: TGCGCCAGCAGCTTGGAGGTGGGGTGGGATGAGCAGTTCTTC. Protein product: CASSLEVGWDEQFF.

This clonotype was picked up many times. The rearrangement joins TRBV12-5 to TRBJ2-1, with TRBD2 identical over 7 bases. Looked up from germline, CDR1 is LGHNT and CDR2 is FRNRAP. This CDR3 has 17 residues. J gave up 2 bases and V 5 bases, and 12 bases lay outside the gene matches. This CDR3 is CASGLVFGGMTYNEQFF. As DNA, the CDR3 is TGTGCTAGTGGTCTCGTTTTCGGGGGGATGACCTACAATGAGCAGTTCTTC.

This clonotype has ten or more counts. V gene TRBV5-1 combines with J gene TRBJ1-3; D may be TRBD1 (6 bases). The CDR3 sequence is 18 residues long. V gave up 1 base and J gave up 0 bases, with 17 bases separating them. Germline loops: CDR1 SGHRS, CDR2 YFSETQ. The CDR3 nucleotides read TGCGCCAGCAGCTTGCTCGGAGGGGGGTCAATCTCTGGAAACACCATATATTTT. Translating it yields CASSLLGGGSISGNTIYF.

A single count supports this clonotype. The gene calls are TRBV20-1 and TRBJ2-3, with 13 bases identical to TRBD2. The CDR3 sequence is 20 residues long. Germline loops: CDR1 DFQATT, CDR2 SNEGSKA (reference sequence). V shed 1 base, J shed 2 bases, and the junction held 15 bases outside the gene matches. The CDR3 coding sequence is TGCAGTGCTAGAGGATCACGACTAGCGGGGGGACCCTATTTCACAGATACGCAGTATTTT. Translated, it gives CSARGSRLAGGPYFTDTQYF.

At least ten counts were recorded for this clonotype. The genes are TRBV12-3 or TRBV12-4 and TRBJ2-1; 7 bases are shared with TRBD1. CDR3 size: 14 residues. CDR3 protein: CATTATGSYNEQFF. The CDR3 nucleotides are TGTGCTACAACCGCGACAGGGTCATACAATGAGCAGTTCTTC.

This clonotype was found many times. V and J are TRBV6-1 and TRBJ1-4; D might be TRBD1 (6 bases). The CDR3 sequence is 15 residues long. Germline V CDR1 and CDR2: MNHNS, SASEGT. Trimming shortened V by 5 bases and J by 2 bases, and 12 bases separated the two germline ends. The CDR3 DNA is TGTGCCAGCAGTATGGGGGCGGGTACTAATGAAAAACTGTTTTTT. This gives the protein CASSMGAGTNEKLFF.